The clone carrying this T cell receptor (beta chain) has more than one count but fewer than ten. Its antigen is unknown. These data originate in a study of cytomegalovirus exposure and HLA in healthy donors. Study-level background: The study's early data release held about 85 million unique TCRs from HLA-typed donors. Findings and caveats of the study: TRBV6-2, TRBV6-3 and some other V segments were excluded as indistinguishable. At a 0.05 false discovery rate, a later analysis found over 15,000 TCR beta sequences to be associated with HLA alleles. Rarity held for most TCR sequences, but there were some public TCRs that occurred in many donors.

CDR1 and CDR2 from the germline V gene are SGHTA and FQGTGA. The CDR3 covers 18 residues. V gave up 2 bases and J gave up 2 bases, with 18 bases separating them. PCR was performed using 60 Vbeta and 13 Jbeta primers. Libraries were prepared by immunoSEQ multiplex PCR; TCRdb keeps only in-frame clonotypes and omits some of them. The table shows 150,000 to 170,000 clones, with approximately 72% occurring only once. This chain joins TRBV7-3 and TRBJ2-2; a possible D gene is TRBD2 (6 bases). The TCR comes from a man aged 18 to 30 in good health and CMV-seronegative. The source material was PBMCs. For the CDR3, the DNA is TGTGCCAGCAGCTTAGGGGGAACGGGCGGGGCTAACACCGGGGAGCTGTTTTTT. Its protein product is CASSLGGTGGANTGELFF.